This T cell receptor (beta chain) derives from a study of T cells in Graves' hyperthyroidism and ophthalmopathy (dated by TCRdb to about 2019). Regarding the study in general: Peripheral blood samples were taken at the time of initial diagnosis, prior to any treatment. To identify TCR V-J signatures that set the groups apart, the researchers used a discovery cohort of 100 patients, made up of roughly 40 with Graves' ophthalmopathy and 55 to 65 with stable Graves' hyperthyroidism. Prospective prediction of ophthalmopathy was tested in an independent validation cohort of 18 to 20 hyperthyroidism patients and 17 patients who later progressed to ophthalmopathy. The 75 to 100 discovery patients were randomly split 7:3 into training and test sets. Thyroid tissue and blood T-cell repertoires from about six Graves' hyperthyroidism patients were also compared in the study. After blood sampling, hyperthyroidism patients were treated with methimazole at a starting dose of 30 mg daily, and ophthalmopathy patients were treated with high-dose intravenous methylprednisolone. The paper describes TCR Vbeta CDR3 sequencing of 120 to 150 peripheral blood samples, made up of 43 ophthalmopathy patients, 70 to 75 hyperthyroidism patients and 17 progressor patients.

Study-level results and caveats: A model built on a 13 V-J signature distinguished ophthalmopathy from stable hyperthyroidism, reaching about 88% sensitivity and 81% to 83% specificity in cross-validation and 80%/75% in testing. In validation, the model predicted progression to ophthalmopathy a median of approximately 6.6 months before onset, with roughly 68% sensitivity and around 76% specificity. Sample size was not statistically predetermined, and investigators were not blinded to group allocation. Blood samples also contained most of the expanded thyroid clonotypes (frequency above 0.001), which suggests that blood repertoires may reflect thyroid immune responses.

Amplification of TCR beta CDR3 regions was carried out from RNA transcripts. For the first round of RT-PCR on the TCR CDR3, the HTBI primer set was used together with the Qiagen OneStep RT-PCR kit. The libraries were constructed in a second round of multiplex PCR and then size-selected and purified. Paired-end sequencing of the libraries was performed with 100 bp reads on an Illumina HiSeq2000. Per the original workflow: SOAPnuke was used to process the raw data, with reads discarded if the reads contained adapters or uncalled bases, had a mean Phred below 15, or lacked an exact constant-primer or identifier match. High-quality paired reads were merged with COPE v1.2.5, and unique nucleotide sequences were defined as clonotypes. MiTCR v1.1 was used to align the clonotypes against IMGT TRBV, TRBD and TRBJ reference segments. Only V-J combinations with frequency above 0.0001, covering approximately 99% of repertoires, were analysed. The TCS score was defined as the ratio of F50 (clonal expansion) to E x V (chaos), calculated using BLOSUM62-based TCRdist between CDR3 peptides within each V-J. Welch's t-statistics and random forest reduced fewer than 600 V-J features to about 12, which were used in a naive Bayes classifier (R e1071). TCRdb's own reprocessing of the public reads used fastp at Q25 and MiXCR and kept productive beta chains. Rows with one shared CDR3 protein collapse into an entry with the most common genes and DNA. In this record, the V and J calls reflect TCRdb's handling and not the investigators' own analysis. The sample includes about 160,000 distinct CDR3 sequences, with roughly 10% observed a single time. The top ten hold roughly 23% of the sample.

This clonotype was seen repeatedly, ten times or more. Its specific antigen is unknown. One base away there is no much larger clone; base qualities are not given. The CDR3 contains 13 residues, cysteine and phenylalanine counted. The only DNA kept is the CDR3, 39 bases in frame from the first base. At the junction V is shortened by 3 bases and J by 6 bases, with 11 bases in between. The CDR1 and CDR2 encoded by the germline V gene are SNHLY and FYNNEI. The hyperthyroidism patients were between 18 and 65 years old and newly diagnosed, with a disease duration of less than 2 months. The study excluded patients with uncontrolled infections, other autoimmune diseases, pregnancy or lactation. Clinical symptoms, serum thyroxine and TRAb, thyroid ultrasound, and orbital computed tomography formed the basis for the diagnoses. Blood from progressor patients was collected at the time of first diagnosis with hyperthyroidism, before any ophthalmopathy symptoms had appeared. PBMCs were isolated from 7.5 to 10 ml of fresh peripheral blood by Ficoll-Paque density gradient centrifugation. Progressor patients were initially diagnosed with Graves' hyperthyroidism and developed ophthalmopathy during follow-up. Total RNA was extracted with Trizol reagent, and quality was checked on an Agilent 2100 Bioanalyzer.

This TCR derives from a woman between 18 and 30 years old with Graves' hyperthyroidism that later progressed to Graves' ophthalmopathy. The V and J genes are TRBV2 and TRBJ1-1, with no confidently assigned D gene. Sequenced: blood. The CDR3 is CASSEGIGPEAFF. The bases are TGTGCCAGCAGTGAGGGTATAGGTCCTGAAGCTTTCTTT. This CDR3, with the reference TRBV2 and TRBJ1-1 proteins standing in past its ends, gives the full variable domain EPEVTQTPSHQVTQMGQEVILRCVPISNHLYFYWYRQILGQKVEFLVSFYNNEISEKSEIFDDQFSVERPDGSNFTLKIRSTKLEDSAMYFCASSEGIGPEAFFGQGTRLTVV.